This T cell receptor (beta chain) was identified in a study of blood T cells in healthy people across ages (dated by TCRdb to the mid-2010s). With regard to the full study: Template switching captured roughly one uniquely barcoded TCR beta cDNA molecule per two T cells in model experiments. Using deep sequencing normalized with unique cDNA molecular identifiers, the study measured how TCR beta repertoire diversity changes with age. The donors were split into four age groups: young (average approximately 16 years), middle-aged (39), aged (over 55) and long-lived (roughly 86). To avoid experimental bias, donors of different ages were distributed randomly across sequencing lanes. Two additional independent replicas of 1 million unique cDNA reads from the same blood draw were analyzed for two donors (one aged 18 to 30 and one aged 80 or older). The investigation overall reported the following: Compared with the aged group, the long-lived group had more naive CD4+ T cells, fewer expanded clones and increased TCR diversity, a pattern suggesting age selection. Estimates of total diversity based on one million sequenced T cells were considered lower bounds and underestimates. Observed TCR beta diversity correlated strongly with the percentage of naive T cells measured by flow cytometry. As age increased, observed TCR beta diversity per million T cells dropped in a roughly linear way, and a significant reduction was already evident by age 40. Donor CMV infection status was unknown, potentially confounding age-related changes in expanded clonotypes. Since profiling was done on bulk unsorted PBMCs, naive and antigen-experienced compartments could not be conclusively compared.

For this clonotype: The specificity of this receptor is unknown. Base qualities are not at hand, and no much larger clone is one base apart.

Systemically healthy Caucasian individuals from Russia, 35 to 40 in total and aged about 6 to 95 years, were included as donors. Each donor gave 8 to 10 milliliters of peripheral blood, collected into EDTA-treated Vacutainer tubes. PBMCs were isolated by Ficoll-Paque density-gradient centrifugation, with at least 6.5 million obtained per sample. Trizol reagent was used to extract total RNA from the PBMCs, yielding at least 5 micrograms per sample. Naive CD45RAhigh/CD27high T cell percentages were measured by flow cytometry on a PBMC aliquot from every donor. Libraries came from 5' RACE. The second PCR ran for about 6 to 11 cycles and used a J-beta primer mix along with a sample-barcoded 5' primer. Each TCR beta cDNA molecule received a unique molecular identifier from a template-switch 5' adaptor carrying 12 random nucleotides. Each sample yielded at least 3 million CDR3-containing paired-end reads. First-strand cDNA synthesis was performed from all RNA using the Mint cDNA synthesis kit, with priming by a TRBC-specific oligonucleotide. Following uracil-DNA glycosylase treatment, all cDNA underwent a first 18-cycle PCR with the universal primers M1SS and BC2_uni_R. In the original analysis: For normalization, 1 million high-quality reads, each with a distinct molecular identifier, were randomly selected from each sample. Reads sharing molecular identifiers were discarded rather than binned into consensus sequences. CDR3 identification, clonotype clustering and error correction used MiTCR with a Q25 quality threshold and the strictest error-elimination algorithm. A nonparametric unseen species model with Euler transformation was used to estimate lower-bound total TCR beta diversity. TCRdb passed the public sequencing reads through fastp at Q25 and MiXCR, retaining productive beta sequences. Rows merge per CDR3 protein into single entries with the most common DNA and genes. TCRdb assigned the V and J calls; the authors' analysis was not used. The sample records fewer than 2 million distinct CDR3 sequences, about two fifths of which are singletons. Under 30% of the sample lies in the top ten.

The TCR originated in a human donor in good health. Sequenced sample: blood.

The sequence in DNA is TGTGCCAGCAGCTTAGTAGGGACAGGCCCGAGTGAAAAACTGTTTTTT. Its translation is CASSLVGTGPSEKLFF. Here the chain combines TRBV7-2 and TRBJ1-4, and 8 junction bases match TRBD1. CDR1 and CDR2 were assigned from the germline V gene as SGHTA and FQGNSA. CDR3 length: 16 amino acids, cysteine to phenylalanine. Only the CDR3 part of the read is kept: 48 bases, read in frame from the first base. Trimming removed 1 base from V and 7 bases from J; the gene matches leave 8 bases unexplained.